The T cell receptor beta chain described here comes from a study of T cell changes during pregnancy in multiple sclerosis. CDR3 length: 18 amino acids. With V trimmed by 5 bases and J by 1 base, 7 bases remained unmatched. The V gene's germline CDR1 is LNHNV and CDR2 YYDKDF (reference sequence). Some clones are missing from TCRdb's copy, which holds only in-frame ones; the method was immunoSEQ multiplex PCR. Of approximately 33,000 clones in the sample, around 88% were seen once. The chain carries TRBV15 and TRBJ2-3; 15 nucleotides line up with TRBD2. The sample here was CD4+ T cells from peripheral blood mononuclear cells, taken in the first trimester of pregnancy. The TCR was taken from a female donor in good health, enrolled as a control in a pregnancy study. The CDR3 DNA is TGTGCCACCAGCGGAGGACTAGCGGGGGGGCCCGGCACAGATACGCAGTATTTT. Residues: CATSGGLAGGPGTDTQYF.